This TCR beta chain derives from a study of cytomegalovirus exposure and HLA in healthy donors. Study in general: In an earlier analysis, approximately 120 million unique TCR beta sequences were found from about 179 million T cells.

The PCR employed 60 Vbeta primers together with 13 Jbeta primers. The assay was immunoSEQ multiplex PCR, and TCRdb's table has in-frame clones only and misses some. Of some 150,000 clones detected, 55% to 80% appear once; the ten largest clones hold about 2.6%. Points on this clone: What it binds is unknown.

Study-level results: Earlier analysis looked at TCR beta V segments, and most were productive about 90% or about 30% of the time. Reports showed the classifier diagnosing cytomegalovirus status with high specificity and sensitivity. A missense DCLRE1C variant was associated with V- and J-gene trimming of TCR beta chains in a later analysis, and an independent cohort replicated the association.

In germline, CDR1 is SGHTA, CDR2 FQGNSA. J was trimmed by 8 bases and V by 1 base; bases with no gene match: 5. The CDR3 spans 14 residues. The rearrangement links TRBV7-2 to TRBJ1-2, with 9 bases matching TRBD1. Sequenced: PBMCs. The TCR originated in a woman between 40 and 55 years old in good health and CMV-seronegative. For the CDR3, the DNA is TGTGCCAGCAGCTTAGGACAGGGGGAAGGGGGCTACACCTTC. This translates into CASSLGQGEGGYTF. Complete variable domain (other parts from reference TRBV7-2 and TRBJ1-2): GAGVSQSPSNKVTEKGKDVELRCDPISGHTALYWYRQSLGQGLEFLIYFQGNSAPDKSGLPSDRFSAERTGGSVSTLTIQRTQQEDSAVYLCASSLGQGEGGYTFGSGTRLTVV.